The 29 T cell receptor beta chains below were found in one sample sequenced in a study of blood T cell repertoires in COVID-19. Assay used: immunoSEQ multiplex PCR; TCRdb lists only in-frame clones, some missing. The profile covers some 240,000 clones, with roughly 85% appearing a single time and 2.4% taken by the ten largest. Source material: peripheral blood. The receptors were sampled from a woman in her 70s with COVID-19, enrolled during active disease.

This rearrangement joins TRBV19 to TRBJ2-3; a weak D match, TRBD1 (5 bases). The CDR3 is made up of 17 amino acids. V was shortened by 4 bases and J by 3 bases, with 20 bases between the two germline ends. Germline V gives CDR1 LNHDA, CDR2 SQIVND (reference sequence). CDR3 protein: CASSSSRQGVWTDTQYF. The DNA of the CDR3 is TGTGCCAGTAGTAGTTCCCGTCAGGGCGTCTGGACAGATACGCAGTATTTT.

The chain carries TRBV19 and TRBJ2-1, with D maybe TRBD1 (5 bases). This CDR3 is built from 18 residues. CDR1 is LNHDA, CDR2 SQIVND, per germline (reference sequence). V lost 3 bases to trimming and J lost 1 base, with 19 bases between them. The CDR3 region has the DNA TGTGCCAGTAGTATTAAGGGGTTTAGAGGCTCGTCCTACAATGAGCAGTTCTTC. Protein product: CASSIKGFRGSSYNEQFF.

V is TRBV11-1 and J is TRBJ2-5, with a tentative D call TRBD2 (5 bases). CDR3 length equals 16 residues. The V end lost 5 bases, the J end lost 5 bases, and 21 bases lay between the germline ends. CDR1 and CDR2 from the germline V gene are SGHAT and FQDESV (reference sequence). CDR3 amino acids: CASSPRSGLARETQYF. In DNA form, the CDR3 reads TGTGCCAGCAGCCCAAGGAGCGGACTCGCCCGCGAGACCCAGTACTTC. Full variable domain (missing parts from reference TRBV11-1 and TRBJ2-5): EAEVAQSPRYKITEKSQAVAFWCDPISGHATLYWYRQILGQGPELLVQFQDESVVDDSQLPKDRFSAERLKGVDSTLKIQPAELGDSAMYLCASSPRSGLARETQYFGPGTRLLVL.

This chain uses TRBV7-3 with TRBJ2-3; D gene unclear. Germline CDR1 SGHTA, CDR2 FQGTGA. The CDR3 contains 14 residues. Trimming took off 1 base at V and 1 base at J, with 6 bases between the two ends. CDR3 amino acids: CASSLNAGTDTQYF. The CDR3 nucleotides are TGTGCCAGCAGCTTAAACGCGGGCACAGATACGCAGTATTTT.

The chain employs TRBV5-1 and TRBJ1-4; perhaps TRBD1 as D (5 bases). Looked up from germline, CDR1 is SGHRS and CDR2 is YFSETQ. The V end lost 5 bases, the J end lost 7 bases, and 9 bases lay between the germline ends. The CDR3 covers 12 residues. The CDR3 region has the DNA TGCGCCAGCAGTAACACAGGTGAAAAACTGTTTTTT. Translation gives CASSNTGEKLFF.

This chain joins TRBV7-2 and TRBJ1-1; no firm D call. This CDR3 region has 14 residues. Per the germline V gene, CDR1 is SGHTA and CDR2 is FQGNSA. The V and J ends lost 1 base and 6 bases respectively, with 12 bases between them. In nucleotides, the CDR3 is TGTGCCAGCAGCTTAGGCCGGAGGTACGCTGAAGCTTTCTTT. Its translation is CASSLGRRYAEAFF.

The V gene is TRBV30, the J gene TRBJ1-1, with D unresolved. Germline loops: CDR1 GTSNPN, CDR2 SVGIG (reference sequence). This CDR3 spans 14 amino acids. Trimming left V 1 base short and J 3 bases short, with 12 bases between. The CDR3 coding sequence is TGTGCCTGGAGTGCCCATCCGGAGTACACTGAAGCTTTCTTT. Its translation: CAWSAHPEYTEAFF.

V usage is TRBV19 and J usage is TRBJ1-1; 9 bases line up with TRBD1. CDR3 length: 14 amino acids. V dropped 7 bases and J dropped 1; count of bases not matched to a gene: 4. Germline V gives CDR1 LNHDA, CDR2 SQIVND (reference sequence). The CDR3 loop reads CASTGDRANTEAFF. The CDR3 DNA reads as TGTGCCAGTACAGGGGACAGGGCGAACACTGAAGCTTTCTTT. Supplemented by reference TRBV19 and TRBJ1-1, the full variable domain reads DGGITQSPKYLFRKEGQNVTLSCEQNLNHDAMYWYRQDPGQGLRLIYYSQIVNDFQKGDIAEGYSVSREKKESFPLTVTSAQKNPTAFYLCASTGDRANTEAFFGQGTRLTVV.

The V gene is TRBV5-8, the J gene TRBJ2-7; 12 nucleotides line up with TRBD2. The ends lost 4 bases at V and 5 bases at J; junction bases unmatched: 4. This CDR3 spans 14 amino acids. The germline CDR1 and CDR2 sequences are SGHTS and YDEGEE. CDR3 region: CASSPGLAGNEQYF. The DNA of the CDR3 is TGTGCCAGCAGCCCAGGACTAGCGGGAAACGAGCAGTACTTC.

The CDR3 nucleotides read TGTGCCAGCAGCTTAGATCTAGCTAGCGGGGGAAACATTCAGTACTTC. This gives the protein CASSLDLASGGNIQYF. The chain carries TRBV11-2 and TRBJ2-4; 10 bases fit TRBD2. This CDR3 contains 16 residues. The J segment lost 6 bases and the V segment lost 0 bases, leaving 5 bases of the junction unmatched. The germline V gene encodes CDR1 SGHAT and CDR2 FQNNGV.

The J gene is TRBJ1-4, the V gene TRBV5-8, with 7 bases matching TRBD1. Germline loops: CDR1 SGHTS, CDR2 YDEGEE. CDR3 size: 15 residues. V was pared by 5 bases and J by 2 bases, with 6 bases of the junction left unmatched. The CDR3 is CASRSTGVTNEKLFF. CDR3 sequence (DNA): TGTGCCAGCAGGTCCACAGGGGTGACTAATGAAAAACTGTTTTTT.

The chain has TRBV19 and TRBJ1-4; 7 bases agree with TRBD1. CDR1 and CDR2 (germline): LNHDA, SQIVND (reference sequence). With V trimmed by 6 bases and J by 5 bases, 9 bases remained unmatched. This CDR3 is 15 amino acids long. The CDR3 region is CASRFFGQENEKLFF. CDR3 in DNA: TGTGCCAGTAGATTCTTCGGACAGGAGAATGAAAAACTGTTTTTT.

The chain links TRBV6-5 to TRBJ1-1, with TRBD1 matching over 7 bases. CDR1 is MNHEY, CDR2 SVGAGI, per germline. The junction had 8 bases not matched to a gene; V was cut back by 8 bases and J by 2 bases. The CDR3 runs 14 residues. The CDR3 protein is CASRRQGGNTEAFF. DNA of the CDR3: TGTGCCAGCCGGAGACAGGGAGGTAACACTGAAGCTTTCTTT.

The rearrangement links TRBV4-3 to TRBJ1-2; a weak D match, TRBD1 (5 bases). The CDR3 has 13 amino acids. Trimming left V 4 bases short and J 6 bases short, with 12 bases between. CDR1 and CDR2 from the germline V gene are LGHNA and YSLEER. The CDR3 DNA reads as TGCGCCAGCAGCCCGGGACCGGGGGATGGCTACACCTTC. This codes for CASSPGPGDGYTF.

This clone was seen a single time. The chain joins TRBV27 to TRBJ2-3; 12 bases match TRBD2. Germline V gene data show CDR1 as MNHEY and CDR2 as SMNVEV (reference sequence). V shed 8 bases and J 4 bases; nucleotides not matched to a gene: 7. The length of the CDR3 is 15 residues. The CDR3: CASWSGLAGPDTQYF. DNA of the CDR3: TGTGCCAGCTGGTCAGGACTAGCGGGGCCAGATACGCAGTATTTT.

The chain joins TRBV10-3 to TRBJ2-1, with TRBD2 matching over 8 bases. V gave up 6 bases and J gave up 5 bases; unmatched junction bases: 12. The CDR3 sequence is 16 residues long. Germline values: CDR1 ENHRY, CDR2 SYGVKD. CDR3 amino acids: CAISPGRGSGNNEQFF. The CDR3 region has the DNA TGTGCCATCAGCCCCGGGAGGGGTAGCGGGAACAATGAGCAGTTCTTC.

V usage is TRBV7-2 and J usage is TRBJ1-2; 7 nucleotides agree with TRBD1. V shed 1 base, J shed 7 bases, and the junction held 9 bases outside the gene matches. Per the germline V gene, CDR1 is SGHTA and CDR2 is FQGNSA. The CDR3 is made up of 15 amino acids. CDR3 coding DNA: TGTGCCAGCAGCTTAGTGATCAGAGGGGGCGTTGGCTACACCTTC. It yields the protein CASSLVIRGGVGYTF. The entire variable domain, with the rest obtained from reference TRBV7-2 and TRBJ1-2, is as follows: GAGVSQSPSNKVTEKGKDVELRCDPISGHTALYWYRQSLGQGLEFLIYFQGNSAPDKSGLPSDRFSAERTGGSVSTLTIQRTQQEDSAVYLCASSLVIRGGVGYTFGSGTRLTVV.

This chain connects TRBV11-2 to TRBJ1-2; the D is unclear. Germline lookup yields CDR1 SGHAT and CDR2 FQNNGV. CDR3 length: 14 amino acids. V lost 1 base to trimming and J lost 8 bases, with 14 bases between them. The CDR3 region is CASSLVLGSGGYTF. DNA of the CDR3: TGTGCCAGCAGCTTAGTTCTAGGGTCGGGAGGCTACACCTTC.

CDR3 sequence: CASSPLGTGADNTGELFF. Written as DNA, the CDR3 is TGTGCCAGCAGCCCACTGGGGACAGGGGCCGACAACACCGGGGAGCTGTTTTTT. The gene calls are TRBV11-2 and TRBJ2-2; TRBD1 matches at 10 bases. Germline lookup yields CDR1 SGHAT and CDR2 FQNNGV. This CDR3 spans 18 amino acids. With 5 bases clipped from V and 2 bases from J, the junction kept 11 bases outside the gene matches. Filled out from reference TRBV11-2 and TRBJ2-2, the complete variable domain reads EAGVAQSPRYKIIEKRQSVAFWCNPISGHATLYWYQQILGQGPKLLIQFQNNGVVDDSQLPKDRFSAERLKGVDSTLKIQPAKLEDSAVYLCASSPLGTGADNTGELFFGEGSRLTVL.

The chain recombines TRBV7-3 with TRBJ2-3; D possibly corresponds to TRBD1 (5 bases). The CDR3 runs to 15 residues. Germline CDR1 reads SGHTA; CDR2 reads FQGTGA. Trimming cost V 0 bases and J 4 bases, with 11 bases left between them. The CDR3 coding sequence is TGTGCCAGCAGCTTAACGGGGCAGGAGTCAGATACGCAGTATTTT. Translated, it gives CASSLTGQESDTQYF.

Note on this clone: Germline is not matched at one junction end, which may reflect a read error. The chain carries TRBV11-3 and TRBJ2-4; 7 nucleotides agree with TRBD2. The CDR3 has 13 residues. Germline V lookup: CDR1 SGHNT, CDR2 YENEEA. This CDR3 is CASSLGNGPGRDF. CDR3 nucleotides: TGTGCCAGCAGCTTAGGCAACGGGCCAGGGAGGGACTTC.

In DNA form, the CDR3 reads TGCGCCAGCAGCCCAAAGGACAGGGACTGGGACTACACCTTC. It encodes CASSPKDRDWDYTF. V and J are TRBV4-3 and TRBJ1-2, with TRBD1 matching 8 bases. The J segment lost 10 bases and the V segment lost 4 bases, leaving 11 bases of the junction unmatched. CDR1 and CDR2 (germline): LGHNA, YSLEER. The CDR3 has 14 amino acids.

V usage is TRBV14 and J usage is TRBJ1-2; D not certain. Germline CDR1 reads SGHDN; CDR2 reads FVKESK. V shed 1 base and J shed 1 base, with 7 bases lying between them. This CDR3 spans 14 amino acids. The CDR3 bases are TGTGCCAGCAGCCAAGTACAGCATAACTATGGCTACACCTTC. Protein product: CASSQVQHNYGYTF.

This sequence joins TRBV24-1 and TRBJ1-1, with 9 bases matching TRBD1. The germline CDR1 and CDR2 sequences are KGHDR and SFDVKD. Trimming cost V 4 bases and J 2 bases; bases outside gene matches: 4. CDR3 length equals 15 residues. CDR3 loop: CATSEEGQGNTEAFF. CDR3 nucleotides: TGTGCCACCAGTGAGGAGGGACAGGGAAACACTGAAGCTTTCTTT.

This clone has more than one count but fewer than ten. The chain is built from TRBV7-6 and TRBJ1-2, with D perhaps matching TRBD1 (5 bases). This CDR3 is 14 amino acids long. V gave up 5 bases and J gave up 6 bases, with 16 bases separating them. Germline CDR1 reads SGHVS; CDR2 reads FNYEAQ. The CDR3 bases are TGTGCCAGCAGCCTCAGTACAGGCGGGGATGGCTACACCTTC. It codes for CASSLSTGGDGYTF.

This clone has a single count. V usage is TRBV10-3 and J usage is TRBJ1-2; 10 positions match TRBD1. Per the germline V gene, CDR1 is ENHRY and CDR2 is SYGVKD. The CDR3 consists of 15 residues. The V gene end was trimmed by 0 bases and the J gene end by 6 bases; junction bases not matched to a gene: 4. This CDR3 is CAISESSGTGDGYTF. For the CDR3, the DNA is TGTGCCATCAGTGAGTCGAGTGGGACAGGGGATGGCTACACCTTC.

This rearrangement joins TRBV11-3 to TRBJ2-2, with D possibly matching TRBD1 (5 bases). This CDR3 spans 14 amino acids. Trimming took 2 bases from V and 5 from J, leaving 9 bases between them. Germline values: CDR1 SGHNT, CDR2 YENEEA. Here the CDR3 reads CASSLRGRTGELFF. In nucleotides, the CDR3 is TGTGCCAGCAGCTTAAGGGGTAGGACCGGGGAGCTGTTTTTT.

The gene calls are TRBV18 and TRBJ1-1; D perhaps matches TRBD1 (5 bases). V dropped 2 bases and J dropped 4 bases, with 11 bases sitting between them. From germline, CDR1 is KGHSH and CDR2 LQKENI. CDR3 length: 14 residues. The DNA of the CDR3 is TGTGCCAGCTCACCATTACCAGGGATCACTGAAGCTTTCTTT. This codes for CASSPLPGITEAFF.

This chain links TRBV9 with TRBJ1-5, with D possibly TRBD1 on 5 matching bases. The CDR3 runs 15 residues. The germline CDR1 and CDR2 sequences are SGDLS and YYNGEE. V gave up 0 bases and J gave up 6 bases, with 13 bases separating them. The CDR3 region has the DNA TGTGCCAGCAGCGTAGGGGAAGGGGTGGCTCAGCCCCAGCATTTT. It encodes CASSVGEGVAQPQHF.